These 5 T cell receptor beta chains were all obtained from the same sample, sequenced in a study of shared clonotypes between healthy human individuals. Clones were read by immunoSEQ multiplex PCR, and TCRdb kept only the in-frame ones, dropping some. The data contain about 1.4 million clones, around 97% of them singletons. Sequencing was carried out using naive CD4+ T cells sorted from blood. Subset indicated: CD45RA+ positively selected. These TCRs come from a man aged 25 to 40 in good health.

This sequence joins TRBV6-1 and TRBJ1-1; no definite D call. Germline assignment: CDR1 MNHNS and CDR2 SASEGT. The CDR3 is 13 amino acids. Trimming pared 4 bases from V and 11 bases from J, leaving 17 bases between. The CDR3 loop reads CASSAERAARAFF. The CDR3 nucleotides read TGTGCCAGCAGTGCAGAAAGAGCCGCCCGGGCTTTCTTT.

The gene calls are TRBV7-2 and TRBJ1-3; D gene ambiguous. The CDR3 runs 14 residues. Germline V CDR1 and CDR2: SGHTA, FQGNSA. Between the trimmed V and J ends, which lost 7 bases and 3 bases, there was a span of 13 bases. CDR3 bases: TGTGCCAGCACCTACTCCAACGTTGGAAACACCATATATTTT. Translating gives CASTYSNVGNTIYF.

Turning to this clone: Other DNA sequences of this sample code for an identical CDR3. The chain joins TRBV28 to TRBJ2-3; D unclear. CDR1 and CDR2 from the germline V gene are MDHEN and SYDVKM. This CDR3 spans 11 amino acids. V lost 2 bases to trimming and J lost 7 bases, with 4 bases between them. This CDR3 is CASSLGNTQYF. The CDR3 nucleotides are TGTGCCAGCAGTTTAGGGAATACGCAGTATTTT. Looking up the rest from reference TRBV28 and TRBJ2-3 gives the full variable domain: DVKVTQSSRYLVKRTGEKVFLECVQDMDHENMFWYRQDPGLGLRLIYFSYDVKMKEKGDIPEGYSVSREKKERFSLILESASTNQTSMYLCASSLGNTQYFGPGTRLTVL.

CDR3 in amino acids: CASSQTGERLFF. In nucleotides, the CDR3 is TGTGCCAGCAGCCAGACGGGAGAACGGCTGTTTTTT. The chain recombines TRBV14 with TRBJ1-4; D remains ambiguous. Germline V lookup: CDR1 SGHDN, CDR2 FVKESK. V lost 3 bases to trimming and J lost 14 bases, with 13 bases between them. The length of the CDR3 is 12 residues.

V is TRBV7-9 and J is TRBJ2-5; 9 bases match TRBD1. Germline V gene sequence: CDR1 SEHNR, CDR2 FQNEAQ (reference sequence). The CDR3 totals 15 residues. The V segment lost 5 bases and the J segment 2 bases; nucleotides outside the gene matches: 6. CDR3 residues: CASSDGTGPQETQYF. The CDR3, as DNA: TGTGCCAGCAGCGACGGGACAGGGCCTCAAGAGACCCAGTACTTC.